This TCR beta chain was found in a study of T cell clonotyping in hematopoietic cell transplantation. Study findings and constraints: Recipient TCR diversity dropped after transplant; expanded clonotypes rose from day 30 to 180.

CDR3 length: 14 amino acids. Germline lookup yields CDR1 MNHNS and CDR2 SASEGT. J was trimmed by 8 bases and V by 6 bases; bases with no gene match: 10. About this clone itself: The antigen remains undetermined.

The data were produced by immunoSEQ multiplex PCR, yet TCRdb's version contains in-frame clones alone and is incomplete. The sample lists under 45,000 clones, approximately 88% occurring once. V usage is TRBV6-1 and J usage is TRBJ2-1; 7 bases are a match to TRBD2. The sample taken for sequencing was peripheral blood mononuclear cells. The sequence was obtained from a woman between 40 and 55 years old in good health. Some clones in this sample may be carry-over from other donors' samples. The CDR3 DNA sequence: TGTGCCAGCAGACCTCCCGGGAGGCGGGATGAGCAGTTCTTC. Encoded protein: CASRPPGRRDEQFF.